This TCR beta chain was identified in a study of CD8 T cells in Susac syndrome. Germline V gene data show CDR1 as SGHRS and CDR2 as YFSETQ. This CDR3 has 15 residues. Unmatched junction bases numbered 4, after V lost 4 bases and J lost 3 bases. The authors reverse transcribed roughly 0.5 to 1 ug RNA with random hexamers. An immunoSEQ multiplex PCR generated amplified TCR beta CDR3 products spanning 54 Vbeta and 13 Jbeta. TCRdb ran MiXCR on the immunoSEQ multiplex PCR reads and lists one entry per CDR3 protein. The sample includes roughly 84,000 distinct CDR3 sequences, about 96% seen only once; the top ten take roughly 0.4%.

J is TRBJ2-7 and V is TRBV5-1; the match to TRBD2 covers 13 bases. Material for sequencing was CD8+ T cells from PBMCs. The sequence came from a human donor with Susac syndrome. The CDR3 DNA reads TGCGCCAGCAGCCGAGGGACTAGCGGGGACTACGAGCAGTACGTC. Protein product: CASSRGTSGDYEQYV.